A single T cell receptor (beta chain) is shown here with its context. Its antigen remains unidentified. Nothing much larger sits one base from this clone, and base qualities are not available. This sample was taken from a study of shared clonotypes between healthy human individuals (dated by TCRdb to 2019 to 2021). At the level of the whole study: A couple of women and a few men aged 18 to 49 years were included in the cohort. Per donor, leukapheresis produced somewhere between about 0.94 and 8.9 billion PBMCs. For each donor, CD4 naive and CD4 memory were each run on three plates, CD8 naive on two plates, and CD8 memory on one plate. Blood TCR repertoires of five healthy adults were deeply sequenced to estimate repertoire size and the extent of clonotype sharing between individuals. To increase sequencing depth and limit assay-specific biases, different laboratories used diverse techniques to prepare libraries and sequence TCR repertoires. Findings and caveats that apply to the study as a whole: The small number of donors limited the genetic and exposure-history diversity represented. Compared with non-shared clonotypes, clonotypes shared by all four sorted-subset donors had higher generation probabilities. Rarefaction of sorted-subset datasets indicated incomplete sequencing despite the large sequencing depth. About 4.5% of naive CD4, 3% to 4% of naive CD8, 2% to 2.5% of memory CD4, and 0.35% to 0.4% of memory CD8 clonotypes were shared across a few donors. Sampling was restricted to blood, and TCR repertoires in tissues likely differ from the TCR repertoires found in blood. Larger estimated clonotype richness was generally found for naive subsets than for memory subsets. Pairwise subsampling led to the expectation that sequencing depth would affect the degree of clonotype sharing among donors.

Using the deep immunoSEQ assay, multiplex PCR amplified TCR CDR3 regions from genomic DNA. Extracted genomic DNA from each cell subset was distributed evenly across all wells of several immunoSEQ 96-well plates, and each plate was treated as a replicate. For sorted subsets, around 0.2 ug genomic DNA, equal to tens of thousands of T cell genomes, was loaded into each replicate PCR. The purified libraries were quantified using a Qubit 3.0 fluorometer, sized with a Bioanalyzer 2100, and then quantified again using the KAPA Library Quantification kit. Each immunoSEQ 96-well plate was sequenced on its own single-read 150-cycle Illumina NextSeq 550 flow cell. Processing in the source paper ran as follows. The immunoSEQ output contained only junctional sequences without quality scores, so filtering could not match that applied to full-length reads. Sequences were annotated with PyIR, a Python wrapper for IgBLAST v1.9, using IMGT germline references to assign V/J genes and CDR3. Reads were filtered out if the reads had weak V/J assignments (E-value above 1e-6), no CDR3, stop codons, out-of-frame junctions, or ambiguous translated residues. V3J clonotypes were defined as sequences sharing the same inferred V gene, J gene, and CDR3 amino acid sequence. To compute the percentage overlap between repertoires, the number of shared unique clonotypes was divided by the size of the smaller repertoire. Three approaches were used to assess repertoire richness: RTK rarefaction, the Chao1 estimator, and Recon v2.1 estimates of unobserved clonotypes. OLGA was used to compute generation probabilities for all TCRbeta clonotypes that the gDNA method yielded from a few donors. Not all clones reach the TCRdb copy of this immuneACCESS table, which keeps in-frame sequences only. Checked studies attribute under half of the gap to unresolved V genes and leave the rest unexplained. V, J and clone size are taken as reported in that table, and D and trimming were inferred from the DNA itself. Across this sample there are some 240,000 clones, with 65% seen only once. The ten most abundant clones make up around 10% of the sample.

The germline V gene yields MDHEN for CDR1 and SYDVKM for CDR2. Trimming removed 7 bases from V and 4 bases from J, leaving 17 bases between the germline ends. The CDR3 goes from the cysteine to the phenylalanine over 15 residues. Only the CDR3 DNA is retained, 45 bases long and in frame from the first base. The donors were healthy, HIV-negative adults with no recently reported acute infections or vaccinations. All donors were Caucasian adults living in Nashville, Tennessee, USA. CD4+ T cells were enriched by magnetic negative selection; naive cells were then positively selected on CD45RA, and the negative fraction formed the memory subset. After blood collection by leukapheresis, PBMCs were isolated using Ficoll-Histopaque density gradient centrifugation and then cryopreserved in the vapor phase of liquid nitrogen. Purity and quantity of every magnetically sorted T cell population were checked by analytical flow cytometry. Genomic DNA was isolated from each sorted fraction and quantified by UV absorbance on a Nanodrop 2000c.

This TCR was sampled from a man aged 25 to 45 in good health. This chain is built from TRBV28 and TRBJ1-5, with the D gene not confidently named. Sequences were obtained from memory CD4+ T cells sorted from blood. The sample's cell subset or site, from its label and the paper: CD45RA-negative fraction. CDR3 region: CASKQEYPLNQPQHF. The bases are TGTGCCAGCAAGCAAGAGTACCCCCTTAATCAGCCCCAGCATTTT.